This T cell receptor (beta chain) was captured in a study of OX40 agonist ivuxolimab in advanced cancers. Study background: The diagnoses of dose-escalation patients were hepatocellular carcinoma, melanoma, renal cell or head and neck cancer.

Data came from immunoSEQ multiplex PCR; TCRdb stores just in-frame clones and leaves some out. The data show around 95,000 clones, about 92% seen once. Looked up from germline, CDR1 is MNHNS and CDR2 is SASEGT. The germline V and J ends were trimmed by 8 bases and 0 bases, with 8 bases remaining between them. The length of the CDR3 is 14 residues. V usage is TRBV6-1 and J usage is TRBJ1-6; no clear D. The starting material was CD4+ or CD8+ T cells sorted from blood, obtained in a trial of the OX40 agonist ivuxolimab. The receptor's source is an adult with an advanced solid tumor such as melanoma, head and neck, liver or kidney cancer. CDR3 sequence reads: CASGRSSYNSPLHF. The CDR3 DNA reads TGTGCCAGCGGAAGGAGCTCCTATAATTCACCCCTCCACTTT.